The clone carrying this TCR beta chain came up once. Its antigen is unknown. This entry comes from a study of cytotoxic CD8 clonotypes in ibrutinib-treated CLL. About the study: Samples had a mean of 255,043 productive templates and tens of thousands of productive rearrangements. Points from the study as a whole: Pretreatment clonality was elevated relative to age-matched healthy donors and paralleled circulating CD8+ T-cell counts. Shared public clonotypes were rare, and on treatment they either got smaller or stayed the same.

Method: immunoSEQ multiplex PCR; TCRdb's copy keeps in-frame clones and lacks some. The sample lists under 35,000 clones, approximately 71% occurring once. The germline CDR1 and CDR2 sequences are SGDLS and YYNGEE. Losses at the gene ends were 4 bases for V and 4 bases for J; bases not matched to a gene: 11. The length of the CDR3 is 17 residues. The receptor's source is a human donor with chronic lymphocytic leukemia. Sequenced here: PBMCs, sampled after 24 months of ibrutinib treatment. V is TRBV9 and J is TRBJ2-6; 7 positions agree with TRBD1. The CDR3 DNA sequence: TGTGCCAGCAGCTCGGGACAGCCTCTGAGGGGGGCCAACGTCCTGACTTTC. This translates into CASSSGQPLRGANVLTF.